This T cell receptor beta chain is from a study of technical replicates of blood from four donors. Data came from immunoSEQ multiplex PCR; TCRdb stores just in-frame clones and leaves some out. This table holds 85,000 to 100,000 clones, 95% found once. This CDR3 is 13 amino acids long. The germline V gene has CDR1 SQVTM and CDR2 ANQGSEA. Between the trimmed V and J ends, which lost 4 bases and 4 bases, there was a span of 13 bases. The chain recombines TRBV29-1 with TRBJ1-2; no clear D gene. The sample comprised T cells isolated from PBMCs. This TCR was recovered from a human donor in good health. As DNA, the CDR3 is TGCAGCGTTGGCGCCCTAGGTGGCTATGGCTACACCTTC. This codes for CSVGALGGYGYTF.